This TCR beta chain was profiled in a study of radiation and T cells in renal cell carcinoma (dated by TCRdb to 2018 to 2020). About the study as a whole: The samples were obtained from a clinical trial, where primary renal cell carcinomas were treated with 15 Gy stereotactic body radiation therapy and then removed by nephrectomy 4 weeks afterward. In total, 50 to 60 samples underwent TCR beta sequencing: around 26 tumors plus 27 peripheral blood samples. In the approximately 58 samples combined, 4 million to 5 million unique CDR3 nucleotide sequences were found, encoding approximately 2,800,000 unique CDR3 amino acid sequences. Points the paper makes about the study in general: No pretreatment tumor biopsies were available, so the baseline intratumoral presence of clonotypes could not be determined. Dynamics of the blood repertoire were not tracked past 4 weeks after treatment. With a single-armed trial design, the study had no way to address how radiation dose or scheduling affects the TCR repertoire. In blood, the top tumor clonotypes increased from baseline to 2 weeks after radiation and then shrank by 4 weeks, which suggests a temporary expansion of tumor-resident clones.

TCR beta libraries were generated from genomic DNA with the immunoSEQ kit, following the manufacturer's recommendations. To prepare libraries, a first multiplex PCR with proprietary primers was run, followed by a second PCR that added unique barcodes, and a bead cleanup was done after each round. A positive control reaction and a negative control reaction, both provided in the kit, were run with every batch of samples. The final libraries were assessed on an Agilent 4200 TapeStation D1000 ScreenTape, pooled by volume, and quantified by qPCR. An Illumina NextSeq500 fitted with a MidOutput 150-cycle cartridge performed the sequencing, running 156 Read1 cycles and 15 Index1 cycles with the kit's custom primers. The pooled library was loaded at 0.9 to 1 pM with an approximately 18% PhiX control spike-in. In the authors' own workflow: Vendor-processed data were analyzed in R, and a clonotype was defined as all T cells sharing the same CDR3 nucleotide sequence. For clone abundance analyses, frequencies were normalized to the 10,000 most abundant clones per sample. Public T cell clones, which averaged fewer than five per sample, were removed prior to analysis. An abundance difference of at least 32-fold between compartments was the criterion for calling clonotypes tumor-enriched or baseline blood-enriched. A beta-binomial differential abundance model was used to identify clonotypes that expanded or contracted between blood time points. Tumor-blood repertoire similarity was measured with the Baroni-Urbani and Buser coefficient, and groups were compared using two-tailed Wilcoxon tests in R. The source is immuneACCESS, and TCRdb retained only in-frame sequences with V and J called. Part of the clones is not carried over; for the studies checked, unresolved V genes explain less than half of this, and the remainder is unexplained. V and J calls and clone size come straight from that table; D and trimming were deduced from the DNA. The sample includes roughly 130,000 clones, with approximately 90% observed a single time. The leading ten clones occupy approximately 5.8% of the sample.

Via the germline V gene, CDR1 is MNHNS and CDR2 SASEGT. Relative to germline, V is 3 bases shorter and J is 0 bases shorter, with 15 bases between their ends. Counted from cysteine to phenylalanine, this CDR3 has 17 amino acids. Of all the DNA, just the CDR3 is kept, 51 bases in frame from base 1. Comment on this clone: Its antigen specificity is not known. No clone much larger than this one lies a single base away; base qualities are absent.

This sample's time point label indicates: blood 2 weeks post-SBRT. Sample treatment or condition, as interpreted from the label and publication: 15 Gy SBRT to primary tumor, nephrectomy 4 weeks later. To follow tumor-enriched clonotypes, peripheral blood was collected serially from radiation-treated patients at baseline and again at 2 weeks and 4 weeks after SBRT. Renal cell carcinoma with clear cell pathology was present in all patients. The QIAamp DNA Blood Mini Kit (Qiagen) was used to prepare genomic DNA for TCR sequencing. The analyses included only samples that passed all quality control checks.

The chain is made from TRBV6-1 and TRBJ2-1, with TRBD2 perhaps the D gene, on 5 matching bases. The sequenced sample was blood, obtained from a patient whose treatment included radiotherapy and nephrectomy. This TCR was recovered from a woman in her 70s with renal cell carcinoma. The CDR3 protein is CASSEAGGSSSYNEQFF. In nucleotides, the sequence is TGTGCCAGCAGTGAGGCCGGCGGGTCGAGCTCCTACAATGAGCAGTTCTTC.